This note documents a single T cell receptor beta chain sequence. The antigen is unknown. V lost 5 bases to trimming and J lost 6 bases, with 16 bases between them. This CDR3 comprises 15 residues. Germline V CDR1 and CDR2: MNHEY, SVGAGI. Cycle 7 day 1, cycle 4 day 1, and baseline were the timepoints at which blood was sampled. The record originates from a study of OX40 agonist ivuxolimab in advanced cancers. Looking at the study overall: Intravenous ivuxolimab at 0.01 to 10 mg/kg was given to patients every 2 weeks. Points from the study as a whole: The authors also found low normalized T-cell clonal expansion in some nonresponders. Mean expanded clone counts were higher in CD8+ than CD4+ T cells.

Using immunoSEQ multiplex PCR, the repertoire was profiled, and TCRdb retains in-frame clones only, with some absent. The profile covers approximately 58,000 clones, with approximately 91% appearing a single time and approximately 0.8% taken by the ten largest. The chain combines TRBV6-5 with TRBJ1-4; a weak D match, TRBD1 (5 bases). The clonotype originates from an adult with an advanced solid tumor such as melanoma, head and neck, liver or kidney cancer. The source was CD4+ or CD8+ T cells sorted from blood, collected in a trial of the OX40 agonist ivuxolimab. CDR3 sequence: CASSPRGRGDEKLFF. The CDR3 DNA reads TGTGCCAGCAGTCCCCGGGGACGCGGCGATGAAAAACTGTTTTTT.